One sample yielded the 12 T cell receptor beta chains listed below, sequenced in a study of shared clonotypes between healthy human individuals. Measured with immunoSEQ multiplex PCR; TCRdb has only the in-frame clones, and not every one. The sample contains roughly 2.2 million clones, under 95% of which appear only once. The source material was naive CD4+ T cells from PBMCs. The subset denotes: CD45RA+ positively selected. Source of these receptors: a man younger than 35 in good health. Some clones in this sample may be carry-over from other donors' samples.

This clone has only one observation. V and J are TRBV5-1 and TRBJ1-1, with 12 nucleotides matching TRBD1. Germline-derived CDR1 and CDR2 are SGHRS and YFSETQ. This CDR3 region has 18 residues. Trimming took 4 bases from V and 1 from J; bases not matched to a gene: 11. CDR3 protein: CASSLTGTGGAGNTEAFF. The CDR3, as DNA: TGCGCCAGCAGCCTCACCGGGACAGGGGGCGCCGGGAACACTGAAGCTTTCTTT.

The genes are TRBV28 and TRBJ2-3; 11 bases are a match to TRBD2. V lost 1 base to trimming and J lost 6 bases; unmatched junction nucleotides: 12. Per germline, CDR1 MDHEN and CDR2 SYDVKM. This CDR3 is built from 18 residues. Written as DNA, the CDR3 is TGTGCCAGCAGTTTATTAGCGGGAGGGCCGTCAGGGGCGGATACGCAGTATTTT. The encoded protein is CASSLLAGGPSGADTQYF.

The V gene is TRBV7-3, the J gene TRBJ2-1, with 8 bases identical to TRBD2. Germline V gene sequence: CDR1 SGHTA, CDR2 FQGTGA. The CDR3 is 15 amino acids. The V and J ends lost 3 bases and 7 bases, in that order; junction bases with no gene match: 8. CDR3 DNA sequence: TGTGCCAGCAGCTTTGGTAGCGGGAAGTGGAATGAGCAGTTCTTC. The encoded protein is CASSFGSGKWNEQFF.

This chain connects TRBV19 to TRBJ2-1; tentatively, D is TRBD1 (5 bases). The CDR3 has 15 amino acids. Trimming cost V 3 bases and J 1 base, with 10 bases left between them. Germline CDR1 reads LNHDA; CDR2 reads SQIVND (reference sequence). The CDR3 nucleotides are TGTGCCAGTAGTATGGAAGGGGTTTCCTACAATGAGCAGTTCTTC. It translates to CASSMEGVSYNEQFF. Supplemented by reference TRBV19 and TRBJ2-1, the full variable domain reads DGGITQSPKYLFRKEGQNVTLSCEQNLNHDAMYWYRQDPGQGLRLIYYSQIVNDFQKGDIAEGYSVSREKKESFPLTVTSAQKNPTAFYLCASSMEGVSYNEQFFGPGTRLTVL.

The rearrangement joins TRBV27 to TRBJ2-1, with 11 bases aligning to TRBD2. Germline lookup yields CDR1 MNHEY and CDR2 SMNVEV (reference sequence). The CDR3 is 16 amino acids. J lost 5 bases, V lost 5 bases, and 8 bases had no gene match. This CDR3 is CASSPGPGLADNEQFF. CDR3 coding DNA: TGTGCCAGCAGTCCCGGACCGGGACTAGCGGACAATGAGCAGTTCTTC.

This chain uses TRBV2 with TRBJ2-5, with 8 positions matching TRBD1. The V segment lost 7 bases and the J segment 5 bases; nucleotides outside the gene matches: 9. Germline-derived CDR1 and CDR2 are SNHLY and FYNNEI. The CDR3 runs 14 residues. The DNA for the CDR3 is TGTGCCAGCACCCTCCAGGGGGCTGGGGAGACCCAGTACTTC. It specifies CASTLQGAGETQYF.

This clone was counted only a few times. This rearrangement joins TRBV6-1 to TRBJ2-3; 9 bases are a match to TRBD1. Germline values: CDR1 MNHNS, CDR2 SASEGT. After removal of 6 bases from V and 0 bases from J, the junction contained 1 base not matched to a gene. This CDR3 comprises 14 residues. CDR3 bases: TGTGCCAGCAGGACAGGGGGGAGCACAGATACGCAGTATTTT. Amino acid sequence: CASRTGGSTDTQYF.

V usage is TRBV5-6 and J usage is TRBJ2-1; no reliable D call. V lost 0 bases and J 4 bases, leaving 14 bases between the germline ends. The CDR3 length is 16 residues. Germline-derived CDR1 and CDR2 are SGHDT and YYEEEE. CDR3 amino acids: CASSLVVGEVYNEQFF. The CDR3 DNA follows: TGTGCCAGCAGCTTGGTGGTCGGAGAGGTTTACAATGAGCAGTTCTTC.

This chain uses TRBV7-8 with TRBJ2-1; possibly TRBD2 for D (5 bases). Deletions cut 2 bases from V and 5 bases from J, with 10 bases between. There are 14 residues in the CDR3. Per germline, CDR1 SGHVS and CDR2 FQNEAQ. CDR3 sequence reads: CASSLYPGNNEQFF. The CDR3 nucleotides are TGTGCCAGCAGCTTATATCCGGGAAACAATGAGCAGTTCTTC.

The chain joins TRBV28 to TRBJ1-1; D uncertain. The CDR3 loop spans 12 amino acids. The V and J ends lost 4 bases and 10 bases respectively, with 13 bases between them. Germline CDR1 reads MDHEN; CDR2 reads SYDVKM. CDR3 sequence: CASSSMGESAFF. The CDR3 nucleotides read TGTGCCAGCAGTTCCATGGGAGAGTCAGCTTTCTTT.

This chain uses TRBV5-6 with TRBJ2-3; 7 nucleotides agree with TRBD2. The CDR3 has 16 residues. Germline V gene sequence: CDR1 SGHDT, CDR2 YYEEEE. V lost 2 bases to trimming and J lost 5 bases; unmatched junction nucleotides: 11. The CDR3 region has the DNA TGTGCCAGCAGCTTTTTTTCCGCGGGAGCAGGAGATACGCAGTATTTT. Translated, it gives CASSFFSAGAGDTQYF.

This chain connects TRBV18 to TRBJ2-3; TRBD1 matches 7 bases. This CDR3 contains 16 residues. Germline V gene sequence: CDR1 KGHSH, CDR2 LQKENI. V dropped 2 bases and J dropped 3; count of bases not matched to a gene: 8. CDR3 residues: CASSPNLQGVTDTQYF. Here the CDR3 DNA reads TGTGCCAGCTCACCAAATTTGCAGGGGGTTACAGATACGCAGTATTTT.